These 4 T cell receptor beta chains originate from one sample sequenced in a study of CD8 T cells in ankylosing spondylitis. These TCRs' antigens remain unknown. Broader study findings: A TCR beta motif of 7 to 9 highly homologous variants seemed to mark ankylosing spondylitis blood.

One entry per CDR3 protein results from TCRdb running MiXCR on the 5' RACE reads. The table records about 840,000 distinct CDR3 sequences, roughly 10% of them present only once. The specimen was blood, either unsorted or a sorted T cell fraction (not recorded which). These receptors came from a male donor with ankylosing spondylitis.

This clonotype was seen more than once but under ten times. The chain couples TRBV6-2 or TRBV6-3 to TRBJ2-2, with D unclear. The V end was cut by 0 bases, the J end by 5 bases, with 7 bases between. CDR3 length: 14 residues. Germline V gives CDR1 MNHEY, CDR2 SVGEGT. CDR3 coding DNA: TGTGCCAGCAGTTACTCGGTTTGGACCGGGGAGCTGTTTTTT. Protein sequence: CASSYSVWTGELFF.

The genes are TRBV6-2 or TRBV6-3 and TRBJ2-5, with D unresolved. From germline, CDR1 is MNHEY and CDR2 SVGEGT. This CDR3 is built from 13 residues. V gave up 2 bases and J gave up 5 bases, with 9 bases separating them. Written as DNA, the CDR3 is TGTGCCAGCAGTTACAATTTCGACGAGACCCAGTACTTC. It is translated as CASSYNFDETQYF.

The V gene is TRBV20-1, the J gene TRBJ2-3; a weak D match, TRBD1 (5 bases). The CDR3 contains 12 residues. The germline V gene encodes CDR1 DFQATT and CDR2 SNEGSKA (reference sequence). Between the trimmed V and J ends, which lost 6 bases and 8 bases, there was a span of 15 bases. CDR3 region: CSAQPPRGTQYF. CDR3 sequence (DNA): TGCAGTGCCCAACCGCCTAGGGGTACGCAGTATTTT.

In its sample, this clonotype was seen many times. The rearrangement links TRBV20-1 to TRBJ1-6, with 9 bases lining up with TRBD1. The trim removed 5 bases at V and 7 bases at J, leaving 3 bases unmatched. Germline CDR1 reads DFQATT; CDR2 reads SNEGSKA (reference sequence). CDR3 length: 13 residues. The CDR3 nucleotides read TGCAGTGCTTCGGGACAGGGCAATTCACCCCTCCACTTT. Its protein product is CSASGQGNSPLHF.